A single sample gave rise to the 22 T cell receptor beta chains below, sequenced in a study of T cells in Graves' hyperthyroidism and ophthalmopathy. TCR beta CDR3 regions were amplified from RNA transcripts. Using the HTBI primer set, a first-round RT-PCR was run on the TCR CDR3. TCRdb redid the calling of the multiplex PCR reads with MiXCR, one entry per CDR3 protein. The table includes some 400,000 distinct CDR3 sequences, approximately 20% detected once. Sequenced: blood. The origin of the receptors is a woman in her late teens or twenties with Graves' hyperthyroidism.

This clonotype was detected many times. The rearrangement joins TRBV6-4 to TRBJ2-5; D may be TRBD2 (6 bases). Trimming removed 2 bases at V and 1 base at J, with 11 bases between. Germline V lookup: CDR1 MRHNA, CDR2 SNTAGT. CDR3 length equals 15 residues. In DNA, the CDR3 is TGTGCCAGCAGTGACGCCGGGACTTCCCAAGAGACCCAGTACTTC. Amino acid sequence: CASSDAGTSQETQYF.

On this clonotype itself: The CDR3 does not end in the conserved phenylalanine or tryptophan, so this is likely a read error. This chain connects TRBV12-3 or TRBV12-4 to TRBJ1-2, with D perhaps matching TRBD1 (5 bases). This CDR3 region has 12 residues. CDR3 in DNA: TGTGCCGGCAGTTCAAGGGGAGATGGCTACACCGTC. Protein: CAGSSRGDGYTV.

This clonotype was detected ten times or more. The V call is TRBV12-3 or TRBV12-4, the J call TRBJ2-7; a possible D gene is TRBD2 (6 bases). The ends were cut back, 2 bases at V and 6 bases at J, with 8 bases in the middle. The CDR3 extends over 12 amino acids. The CDR3 sequence: CASSLIGGEQYF. In DNA form, the CDR3 reads TGTGCCAGCAGTTTAATCGGGGGCGAGCAGTACTTC.

J is TRBJ1-1 and V is TRBV19; D not resolved. The V gene's germline CDR1 is LNHDA and CDR2 SQIVND (reference sequence). This CDR3 contains 13 residues. V was shortened by 6 bases and J by 6 bases, with 14 bases between the two germline ends. CDR3 region: CASRPPRTSEAFF. CDR3 bases: TGTGCCAGTAGACCCCCCCGGACCTCTGAAGCTTTCTTT. The full variable domain, rest sourced from reference TRBV19 and TRBJ1-1, is DGGITQSPKYLFRKEGQNVTLSCEQNLNHDAMYWYRQDPGQGLRLIYYSQIVNDFQKGDIAEGYSVSREKKESFPLTVTSAQKNPTAFYLCASRPPRTSEAFFGQGTRLTVV.

The gene calls are TRBV12-3 or TRBV12-4 and TRBJ1-5; TRBD1 agrees at 7 bases. This CDR3 spans 15 amino acids. V shed 2 bases and J 7 bases; nucleotides not matched to a gene: 8. The CDR3 here is CASSLSTTGVQPQHF. Here the CDR3 DNA reads TGTGCCAGCAGTTTAAGTACTACAGGGGTCCAGCCCCAGCATTTT.

This clonotype was detected ten times or more. The chain links TRBV7-3 to TRBJ2-5; 8 positions match TRBD1. Germline V gene data show CDR1 as SGHTA and CDR2 as FQGTGA. The CDR3 totals 16 residues. The ends lost 2 bases at V and 4 bases at J; junction bases unmatched: 9. The CDR3 coding sequence is TGTGCCAGCAGCTTAGGAATAGACAGGGGCTCAGAGACCCAGTACTTC. It yields the protein CASSLGIDRGSETQYF.

In this sample, this clonotype turned up many times. The chain links TRBV10-2 to TRBJ2-7; TRBD2 is a possible D gene (7 bases). CDR3 length: 12 amino acids. Trimming cost V 10 bases and J 1 base, with 11 bases left between them. In germline, CDR1 is WSHSY, CDR2 SAAADI. DNA for the CDR3: TGCGCCACCCGGGGGGCTTCCTACGAGCAGTACTTC. Encoded protein: CATRGASYEQYF.

This clonotype was seen more than once but under ten times. The gene calls are TRBV18 and TRBJ2-2; 10 positions match TRBD2. The J segment lost 4 bases and the V segment lost 2 bases, leaving 1 base of the junction unmatched. In germline, CDR1 is KGHSH, CDR2 LQKENI. The CDR3 has 15 amino acids. The CDR3: CASSPGTSVTGELFF. As DNA, the CDR3 is TGTGCCAGCTCACCAGGGACTAGCGTCACCGGGGAGCTGTTTTTT.

At least ten counts were recorded for this clonotype. The J gene is TRBJ1-2, the V gene TRBV24-1; possibly TRBD1 for D (5 bases). The germline gives CDR1 KGHDR, CDR2 SFDVKD. V was pared by 4 bases and J by 2 bases, with 16 bases between. The CDR3 runs to 16 residues. CDR3 DNA sequence: TGTGCCACCAGTGACCCGTCGGGGGAAGGGAACTATGGCTACACCTTC. As protein: CATSDPSGEGNYGYTF.

This clonotype has ten or more counts. The rearrangement joins TRBV19 to TRBJ2-5; the D is unclear. Trimming pared 8 bases from V and 2 bases from J, leaving 6 bases between. The CDR3 totals 11 residues. The V gene's germline CDR1 is LNHDA and CDR2 SQIVND (reference sequence). The CDR3 protein is CASGIQETQYF. The DNA for the CDR3 is TGTGCCAGTGGAATACAAGAGACCCAGTACTTC.

This clonotype has a count of ten or more. One end of the junction is discordant with germline, which a read error may explain. The chain links TRBV2 to TRBJ2-7, with 10 bases lining up with TRBD1. Germline CDR1 SNHLY, CDR2 FYNNEI. The CDR3 contains 12 residues. In nucleotides, the CDR3 is TGTGCCAGCAGTGGGGACAGGGGTTTTCCTGCCTTC. Its protein product is CASSGDRGFPAF. Full variable domain (rest looked up from reference TRBV2 and TRBJ2-7): EPEVTQTPSHQVTQMGQEVILRCVPISNHLYFYWYRQILGQKVEFLVSFYNNEISEKSEIFDDQFSVERPDGSNFTLKIRSTKLEDSAMYFCASSGDRGFPAFGPGTRLTVT.

This clonotype was counted at least ten times. This chain links TRBV2 with TRBJ2-7; weak D call: TRBD1 (6 bases). The germline V gene encodes CDR1 SNHLY and CDR2 FYNNEI. The CDR3 runs to 15 residues. V lost 2 bases and J lost 5, with 16 bases in between. The CDR3 sequence is CASSERSGAGNEQYF. The CDR3 coding sequence is TGTGCCAGCAGTGAAAGGTCAGGGGCTGGAAACGAGCAGTACTTC.

J is TRBJ1-5 and V is TRBV7-2; D uncertain. The V end lost 2 bases, the J end lost 4 bases, and 12 bases lay between the germline ends. CDR1 SGHTA and CDR2 FQGNSA come from the germline V gene. This CDR3 comprises 15 residues. CDR3 sequence reads: CASSLNLGGNQPQHF. CDR3 DNA sequence: TGTGCCAGCAGCTTAAACTTGGGTGGGAATCAGCCCCAGCATTTT.

This clonotype was seen many times. The V call is TRBV30, the J call TRBJ1-5; D not resolved. V shed 0 bases and J shed 2 bases, with 11 bases lying between them. Looked up from germline, CDR1 is GTSNPN and CDR2 is SVGIG (reference sequence). The CDR3 contains 15 residues. The CDR3 DNA follows: TGTGCCTGGAGTGTCAAGGGTTGGGGCAATCAGCCCCAGCATTTT. It codes for CAWSVKGWGNQPQHF.

This clonotype was counted many times. The rearrangement uses TRBV11-3 and TRBJ1-2; D possibly corresponds to TRBD1 (5 bases). This CDR3 contains 14 residues. CDR1 and CDR2 (germline): SGHNT, YENEEA. V lost 3 bases, J lost 8 bases, and 16 bases lay in between. CDR3 region: CASSFGEGKDGYTF. The CDR3 DNA reads TGTGCCAGCAGCTTTGGAGAGGGGAAGGACGGCTACACCTTC.

The chain joins TRBV12-3 or TRBV12-4 to TRBJ1-2, with D uncertain. The CDR3 has 14 residues. The germline V and J ends were trimmed by 2 bases and 6 bases, with 13 bases remaining between them. CDR3 residues: CASSLKGSGHGYTF. CDR3 nucleotides: TGTGCCAGCAGTTTAAAAGGGTCGGGCCATGGCTACACCTTC.

This clonotype was observed at least ten times. This rearrangement joins TRBV30 to TRBJ1-2; D may be TRBD1 (6 bases). This CDR3 is 13 amino acids long. Trimming stripped 4 bases from V and 5 bases from J, with 14 bases between. Germline-derived CDR1 and CDR2 are GTSNPN and SVGIG (reference sequence). The CDR3 is CAWNGQSFYGYTF. The DNA of the CDR3 is TGTGCCTGGAATGGACAGAGTTTTTATGGCTACACCTTC.

About this clonotype itself: This may be a read error: a much more frequent sequence differs by one nucleotide. The CDR3: CASSEGGSASEQCF. As DNA, the CDR3 is TGCGCCAGCAGTGAGGGGGGGTCGGCGTCCGAGCAGTGCTTC. This chain joins TRBV10-1 and TRBJ2-7, with a tentative D call TRBD2 (6 bases). Per germline, CDR1 WNHNN and CDR2 SYGVQD (reference sequence). This CDR3 has 14 residues.

The table lists this clonotype with a few counts. The chain uses TRBV19 and TRBJ1-1; D unresolved. The CDR3 is 13 residues long. CDR1 is LNHDA and CDR2 is SQIVND in the germline V gene (reference sequence). V was shortened by 10 bases and J by 1 base, with 13 bases between the two germline ends. CDR3 protein: CATQRSRNTEAFF. The DNA of the CDR3 is TGTGCCACCCAAAGGAGCAGGAACACTGAAGCTTTCTTT.

V usage is TRBV6-2 or TRBV6-3 and J usage is TRBJ2-5; D call uncertain. CDR3 length: 15 residues. Germline V lookup: CDR1 MNHEY, CDR2 SVGEGT. The V and J ends lost 5 bases and 0 bases respectively, with 13 bases between them. In nucleotides, the CDR3 is TGTGCCAGCAGTCGGCACACCACGGACCAAGAGACCCAGTACTTC. Translated, it gives CASSRHTTDQETQYF.

The V gene is TRBV24-1, the J gene TRBJ2-5; the D is unclear. Germline V lookup: CDR1 KGHDR, CDR2 SFDVKD. Deletions cut 4 bases from V and 5 bases from J, with 16 bases between. The length of the CDR3 is 15 residues. CDR3 residues: CATSDPRWVGETQYF. The CDR3 DNA reads as TGTGCCACCAGTGACCCGAGGTGGGTTGGGGAGACCCAGTACTTC.

Ten or more counts support this clonotype. DNA of the CDR3: TGTGCCAGCAGCTACGACATTCATGGCTACACCTTC. It specifies CASSYDIHGYTF. The V gene is TRBV6-5, the J gene TRBJ1-2; D is unclear. V lost 6 bases, J lost 6 bases, and 11 bases lay in between. This CDR3 is 12 amino acids long. Per the germline V gene, CDR1 is MNHEY and CDR2 is SVGAGI.